This T cell receptor beta chain was found in a study of Ad26.COV2.S vaccination and SARS-CoV-2 variants. The method was immunoSEQ multiplex PCR; TCRdb's version includes in-frame clones alone and lacks a portion of them. Seen here are around 450,000 clones, roughly 87% observed once, and the top ten hold 2.5% to 3%. Treatment noted: approximately 18 received Ad26.COV2.S at low or high dose, single or two shots; 5 received placebo; per-sample allocation not given. Collection of the samples took place on day 63 after the first injection of vaccine or placebo. At a Boston site, the person donating was an adult of 18-55 years. The vaccine antigen was prefusion-stabilized Wuhan SARS-CoV-2 spike. Sample: peripheral blood, taken in a trial of Ad26.COV2.S vaccine versus placebo. The sequence derives from a person aged 18 to 59 who received the Ad26.COV2.S COVID-19 vaccine or a placebo.

The CDR3 nucleotides read TGTGCCAGCAGCTCCGCGGTCGAAGAGACCCAGTACTTC. Its translation: CASSSAVEETQYF. The J gene is TRBJ2-5, the V gene TRBV11-2; no reliable D call. The CDR3 totals 13 residues. CDR1 is SGHAT and CDR2 is FQNNGV in the germline V gene. The V end lost 4 bases, the J end lost 3 bases, and 9 bases lay between the germline ends.